The T cell receptor beta chain described here comes from a study of T cells in Graves' hyperthyroidism and ophthalmopathy. Germline loops: CDR1 MNHNS, CDR2 SASEGT. The CDR3 is made up of 11 amino acids. The V end lost 8 bases, the J end lost 10 bases, and 12 bases lay between the germline ends. There are many counts of this clonotype. Patients aged 18 to 65 with hyperthyroidism were newly diagnosed, with duration under 2 months. The study excluded patients with uncontrolled infection, other autoimmune disease, pregnancy or lactation. TCR beta CDR3 sequences were amplified from RNA transcripts. HTBI primers were the set used in a first-round RT-PCR of the TCR CDR3. TCRdb re-called the multiplex PCR reads through MiXCR, storing one row per CDR3 protein. The sample carries about 290,000 distinct CDR3 sequences, about an eighth recorded once.

The sequenced sample was blood. The V call is TRBV6-1, the J call TRBJ2-1, with a tentative D call TRBD2 (5 bases). This receptor was obtained from a woman between 25 and 40 years old with Graves' hyperthyroidism that later progressed to Graves' ophthalmopathy. CDR3 residues: CASHRGKEQFF. Here the CDR3 DNA reads TGTGCCAGCCATCGAGGGAAGGAGCAGTTCTTC.